Included here is one T cell receptor beta chain sequence, with context. This entry comes from a study of T cell responses to AZD1222 COVID-19 vaccine. Libraries were prepared by immunoSEQ multiplex PCR; TCRdb keeps only in-frame clonotypes and omits some of them. Of roughly 120,000 clones listed, roughly 93% are singletons. This CDR3 is built from 15 residues. Trimming removed 5 bases from V and 1 base from J; junction bases left unmatched: 3. Germline CDR1 MRHNA, CDR2 SNTAGT. This receptor was obtained from an adult who received the AZD1222 COVID-19 vaccine. V is TRBV6-4 and J is TRBJ2-5, with 11 bases lining up with TRBD2. The sample consisted of peripheral blood, taken 28 days after the second AZD1222 dose. The chain's CDR3 is CASSFSGRAQETQYF. The CDR3 DNA reads TGTGCCAGCAGTTTTAGCGGGAGGGCCCAAGAGACCCAGTACTTC.